Listed below are T cell receptor beta chains from one sample, sequenced in a study of Tregs in tolerant kidney transplant recipients. The data were produced by immunoSEQ multiplex PCR, yet TCRdb's version contains in-frame clones alone and is incomplete. This table has under 80,000 clones, 75% to 90% appearing once. The specimen comprised Tregs from blood, sampled before the transplant. Every receptor here comes from a human donor who received a combined kidney and bone marrow transplant. Each CDR3 is given with its conserved first and last residue. A D gene is named only where the DNA matches it firmly. Clone size is given for some rows only: seen once, a few or many times, or a class if the clone is expanded.

-	TRBV6-5	TRBJ2-7	-	CASSGSVYEQYF	TGTGCCAGCAGTGGGTCAGTTTACGAGCAGTACTTC
-	TRBV5-4	TRBJ2-7	-	CASSPPGDEQYF	TGTGCCAGCAGCCCCCCCGGCGACGAGCAGTACTTC
-	TRBV5-4	TRBJ1-2	-	CASSYGVEGNGYTF	TGTGCCAGCAGCTACGGGGTCGAGGGGAATGGCTACACCTTC
-	TRBV29-1	TRBJ2-5	-	CSVDHGGETQYF	TGCAGCGTTGATCATGGGGGAGAGACCCAGTACTTC
-	TRBV6-6	TRBJ2-7	once	CASSYSWTAYEQYF	TGTGCCAGCAGTTACTCGTGGACAGCCTACGAGCAGTACTTC
-	TRBV15	TRBJ1-5	few	CATSRTGSNQPQHF	TGTGCCACCAGCAGGACAGGTAGCAATCAGCCCCAGCATTTT
-	TRBV28	TRBJ1-2	once	CASSLWAIYGYTF	TGTGCCAGCAGTTTATGGGCAATATATGGCTACACCTTC
-	TRBV27	TRBJ2-1	-	CASSSRPRLDSSYNEQFF	TGTGCCAGCAGTTCCCGCCCACGACTAGACAGCTCCTACAATGAGCAGTTCTTC
-	TRBV5-1	TRBJ1-5	-	CASSLSGVMPQHF	TGCGCCAGCAGCTTGAGTGGGGTAATGCCCCAGCATTTT
TRBD1	TRBV5-6	TRBJ1-5	-	CASSLFGGTGGRQPQHF	TGTGCCAGCAGCTTGTTCGGTGGGACAGGGGGAAGGCAGCCCCAGCATTTT
-	TRBV5-1	TRBJ2-4	-	CASSSTGGLAKNIQYF	TGCGCCAGCAGCTCGACAGGTGGTCTAGCCAAAAACATTCAGTACTTC
TRBD2	TRBV7-6	TRBJ2-3	-	CASSPTETLAGFTDTQYF	TGTGCCAGCAGCCCTACCGAGACCCTAGCGGGGTTTACAGATACGCAGTATTTT
-	TRBV7-9	TRBJ2-1	-	CASSLARDSYNEQFF	TGTGCCAGCAGCTTAGCCAGGGACTCCTACAATGAGCAGTTCTTC
TRBD1	TRBV4-1	TRBJ1-3	-	CASSPAGTANTIYF	TGCGCCAGCAGCCCGGCCGGGACAGCTAACACCATATATTTT
-	TRBV19	TRBJ1-3	-	CASSIRPQGRNTIYF	TGTGCCAGTAGTATCCGCCCACAGGGAAGAAACACCATATATTTT
-	TRBV2	TRBJ1-3	-	CASRGFTISGNTIYF	TGTGCCAGCAGGGGGTTTACGATTTCTGGAAACACCATATATTTT
-	TRBV5-6	TRBJ1-3	-	CASSSQHSGNTIYF	TGTGCCAGCAGCTCTCAGCACTCTGGAAACACCATATATTTT
TRBD1	TRBV7-8	TRBJ2-7	-	CASRTSWTGGSYEQYF	TGTGCCAGCAGAACCAGTTGGACAGGGGGAAGCTACGAGCAGTACTTC
TRBD1	TRBV5-1	TRBJ1-6	-	CASSSQTGGRAGSPLHF	TGCGCCAGCAGCTCCCAGACAGGGGGCAGAGCAGGGTCACCCCTCCACTTT
-	TRBV6-5	TRBJ2-5	-	CASNSLGGETQYF	TGTGCCAGCAACTCGCTGGGCGGGGAGACCCAGTACTTC
TRBD1	TRBV27	TRBJ1-5	-	CASTLGQEDSNQPQHF	TGTGCCAGCACCCTCGGACAGGAGGATAGCAATCAGCCCCAGCATTTT
TRBD1	TRBV28	TRBJ2-3	-	CASSSTDRGWADTQYF	TGTGCCAGCAGTTCCACCGACAGGGGGTGGGCAGATACGCAGTATTTT
TRBD2	TRBV5-1	TRBJ2-3	-	CASSAGLPNHDTQYF	TGCGCCAGCAGCGCGGGACTACCCAATCACGATACGCAGTATTTT